This is a list of T cell receptor beta chains from one sample in a study of T-cell memory formation after mild COVID-19. TCRdb reprocessed the 5' RACE reads with MiXCR, giving one entry per CDR3 protein. The sample shows about 350,000 distinct CDR3 sequences, approximately 22% of them seen only once. Sequenced sample: PBMCs or a T cell subset sorted from them (not recorded which). The source is a man younger than 35 who had mild COVID-19 (a few samples of this study predate the infection). Cell type and time point are not known. CDR3s include the opening cysteine and the closing phenylalanine or tryptophan.

V: TRBV7-2
J: TRBJ2-3
CDR3: CASRGSTSFTDTQYF

V: TRBV4-1
J: TRBJ2-7
CDR3: CASSHAQTYEQYF

V: TRBV5-4
J: TRBJ1-1
CDR3: CASSLGAGSGTEAFF

V: TRBV7-9
J: TRBJ1-3
CDR3: CASSLARAADNTIYF

V: TRBV24-1
J: TRBJ2-5
CDR3: CATSDSETQYF

V: TRBV5-8
J: TRBJ1-2
CDR3: CASSFIQGPYGYTF

V: TRBV29-1
J: TRBJ2-7
CDR3: CSVDNTYEQYF

V: TRBV7-8
J: TRBJ1-1
CDR3: CASSSWTETRDTEAFF

V: TRBV6-5
J: TRBJ1-2
CDR3: CASSSGRVGYGYTF

V: TRBV7-2
J: TRBJ1-2
CDR3: CASVFQGNYGYTF

V: TRBV20-1
J: TRBJ1-3
CDR3: CSARPTSSGNTIYF

V: TRBV12-3/TRBV12-4
J: TRBJ2-3
CDR3: CASSRQGAVGTDTQYF

V: TRBV7-2
J: TRBJ2-3
CDR3: CASSWDRGMADTQYF

V: TRBV12-3/TRBV12-4
J: TRBJ1-1
CDR3: CASNWGRNTEAFF

V: TRBV9
J: TRBJ1-2
CDR3: CASTTLGYGYTF

V: TRBV28
J: TRBJ2-3
CDR3: CASTTSPSGGVRGQYF

V: TRBV30
J: TRBJ1-1
CDR3: CAWSLQGEAQTEAFF

V: TRBV9
J: TRBJ2-3
CDR3: CASSGSPGQGADTQYF

V: TRBV7-2
J: TRBJ1-1
CDR3: CASRRRTGEWTEAFF

V: TRBV28
J: TRBJ2-7
CDR3: CATRGQGTSYEQYF

V: TRBV15
J: TRBJ2-3
CDR3: CATSRDGGYTQYF

V: TRBV11-3
J: TRBJ2-1
CDR3: CASSSAGLPNEQFF

V: TRBV5-6
J: TRBJ2-1
CDR3: CASSWGGPGNEQFF

V: TRBV5-1
J: TRBJ2-5
CDR3: CASQEGAAETQYF

V: TRBV20-1
J: TRBJ2-7
CDR3: CSARDQTDTYEQYF

V: TRBV7-2
J: TRBJ2-5
CDR3: CASSPTVGWETQYF

V: TRBV5-1
J: TRBJ2-1
CDR3: CASSLEGGKGEQFF

V: TRBV4-3
J: TRBJ2-7
CDR3: CASSQVVGTYEQYF

V: TRBV6-6
J: TRBJ2-2
CDR3: CASTRGAVTGELFF

V: TRBV4-3
J: TRBJ2-7
CDR3: CASSRVASSYEQYF

V: TRBV12-5
J: TRBJ1-1
CDR3: CASGLVRQGEAFF

V: TRBV12-3/TRBV12-4
J: TRBJ1-2
CDR3: CASSDGTGLNYGYTF

V: TRBV2
J: TRBJ2-1
CDR3: CASGTTSDNEQFF

V: TRBV2
J: TRBJ2-5
CDR3: CASSESSETQYF

V: TRBV20-1
J: TRBJ2-3
CDR3: CSARGMAAPSTDTQYF

V: TRBV7-9
J: TRBJ2-3
CDR3: CASSLAQRDTQYF

V: TRBV5-4
J: TRBJ2-1
CDR3: CASSLGDGGPEQFF

V: TRBV18
J: TRBJ1-3
CDR3: CASSPRRDRDARGNTIYF

V: TRBV10-3
J: TRBJ2-2
CDR3: CAISGTGRRRELFF

V: TRBV7-2
J: -
CDR3: CASSLGGPRRETQYF

V: TRBV5-1
J: TRBJ2-7
CDR3: CASSLTGGYEQYF

V: TRBV6-5
J: TRBJ1-1
CDR3: CASSPRGLGHTEAFF

V: TRBV7-9
J: TRBJ1-1
CDR3: CASSLALDMAEAFF